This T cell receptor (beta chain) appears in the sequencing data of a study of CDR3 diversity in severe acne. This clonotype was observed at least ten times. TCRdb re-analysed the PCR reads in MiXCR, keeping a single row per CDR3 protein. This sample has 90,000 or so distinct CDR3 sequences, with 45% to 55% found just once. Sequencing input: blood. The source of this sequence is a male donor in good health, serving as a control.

The CDR3 loop reads CASSLDGTEYNEQFF. The DNA of the CDR3 is TGCGCCAGCAGCTTGGACGGGACAGAGTACAATGAGCAGTTCTTC. The chain employs TRBV5-1 and TRBJ2-1; 7 bases are a match to TRBD1. Germline V gene sequence: CDR1 SGHRS, CDR2 YFSETQ. With 0 bases clipped from V and 4 bases from J, the junction kept 4 bases outside the gene matches. This CDR3 region has 15 residues.